These 7 T cell receptor beta chains originate from one sample sequenced in a study of shared clonotypes between healthy human individuals. Produced via immunoSEQ multiplex PCR; TCRdb's table is partial and in-frame only. The sample lists roughly 1,100,000 clones, roughly 70% occurring once. The sequencing input was memory CD4+ T cells sorted from blood. The subset: CD45RA-negative fraction. All receptors derive from a young man in good health.

This clone showed up just once. V and J are TRBV5-1 and TRBJ2-3; TRBD2 matches 14 bases. The CDR3 extends over 16 amino acids. The ends lost 4 bases at V and 4 bases at J; junction bases unmatched: 5. Germline V CDR1 and CDR2: SGHRS, YFSETQ. CDR3 in amino acids: CASSPRLAGGADTQYF. CDR3 nucleotides: TGCGCCAGCAGCCCTCGACTAGCGGGAGGGGCAGATACGCAGTATTTT.

The table lists this clone with a count of one. The V gene is TRBV10-3, the J gene TRBJ2-1; TRBD2 aligns across 9 bases. V lost 8 bases and J lost 8; bases outside the gene matches: 13. Germline V gene sequence: CDR1 ENHRY, CDR2 SYGVKD. This CDR3 spans 15 amino acids. CDR3 sequence (DNA): TGTGCCATCGGCCAGGACAGCGGGAGGTTTGATGAGCAGTTCTTC. Protein sequence: CAIGQDSGRFDEQFF.

This chain joins TRBV27 and TRBJ1-1; 7 nucleotides line up with TRBD1. V lost 2 bases to trimming and J lost 4 bases; unmatched junction nucleotides: 7. Germline V gene lookup returns CDR1 MNHEY and CDR2 SMNVEV (reference sequence). CDR3 length: 15 amino acids. The CDR3 DNA is TGTGCCAGCAGTTTACGGCCAGGGGGTGGCACTGAAGCTTTCTTT. It specifies CASSLRPGGGTEAFF.

In its sample, this clone was seen once. The chain uses TRBV6-1 and TRBJ2-7; D ambiguous. Between the trimmed V and J ends, which lost 1 base and 4 bases, there was a span of 8 bases. The germline V gene encodes CDR1 MNHNS and CDR2 SASEGT. This CDR3 is built from 13 residues. The CDR3 region is CASSEVPVYEQYF. The CDR3 DNA reads as TGTGCCAGCAGTGAAGTCCCAGTGTACGAGCAGTACTTC.

V gene TRBV19 combines with J gene TRBJ2-2; TRBD1 might be the D (5 bases). CDR1 LNHDA and CDR2 SQIVND come from the germline V gene (reference sequence). Trimming shortened V by 3 bases and J by 2 bases, and 16 bases separated the two germline ends. The CDR3 length is 17 residues. In nucleotides, the CDR3 is TGTGCCAGTAGTATTGGTTTTAGACAGATAAACACCGGGGAGCTGTTTTTT. This sequence encodes CASSIGFRQINTGELFF.

V and J are TRBV5-6 and TRBJ2-5; perhaps TRBD1 as D (6 bases). The V and J ends lost 4 bases and 5 bases respectively, with 12 bases between them. The CDR3 has 13 residues. CDR1 is SGHDT, CDR2 YYEEEE, per germline. The chain's CDR3 is CASSLYRVETQYF. As DNA, the CDR3 is TGTGCCAGCAGCCTATACAGGGTCGAGACCCAGTACTTC.

The chain joins TRBV29-1 to TRBJ2-7; 9 nucleotides agree with TRBD2. This CDR3 is 13 amino acids long. Germline V gene data show CDR1 as SQVTM and CDR2 as ANQGSEA. V lost 3 bases, J lost 3 bases, and 3 bases stayed unmatched. In nucleotides, the CDR3 is TGCAGCGTTGAGGGTAGCGGGAGCTACGAGCAGTACTTC. This encodes CSVEGSGSYEQYF.